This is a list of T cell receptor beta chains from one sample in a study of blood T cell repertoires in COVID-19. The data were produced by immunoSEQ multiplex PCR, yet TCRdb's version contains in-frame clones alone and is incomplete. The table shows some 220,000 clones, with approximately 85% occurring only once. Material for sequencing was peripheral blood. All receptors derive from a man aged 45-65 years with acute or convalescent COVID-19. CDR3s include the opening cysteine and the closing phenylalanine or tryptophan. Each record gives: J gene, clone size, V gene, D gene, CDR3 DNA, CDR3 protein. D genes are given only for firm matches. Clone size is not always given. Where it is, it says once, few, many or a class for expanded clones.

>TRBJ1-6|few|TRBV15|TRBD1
TGTGCCACCAGCAGAAGGGGACAGAGGGAAGGGGGATCACCCCTCCACTTT
CATSRRGQREGGSPLHF
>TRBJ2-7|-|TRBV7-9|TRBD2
TGTGCCAGCAGCGTGATAGCGGGGGGAGAGGAGCAGTACTTC
CASSVIAGGEEQYF
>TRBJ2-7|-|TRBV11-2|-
TGTGCCAGCAGCTTAAGACTAGTCGGTTCGTACGAGCAGTACTTC
CASSLRLVGSYEQYF
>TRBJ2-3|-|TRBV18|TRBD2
TGTGCCAGCTCACCGCTAGCGGGAGATACAGATACGCAGTATTTT
CASSPLAGDTDTQYF
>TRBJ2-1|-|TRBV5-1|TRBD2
TGCGCCAGCAGCTTGGGCGGGGGAGAACCTAATGAGCAGTTCTTC
CASSLGGGEPNEQFF
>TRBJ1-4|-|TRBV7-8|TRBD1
TGTGCCAGCAGCCCCAGACAGGGTGGGATTGAAAAACTGTTTTTT
CASSPRQGGIEKLFF
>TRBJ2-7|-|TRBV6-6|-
TGTGCCAGCAGTTACCCACTAGCTTTGAACGAGCAGTACTTC
CASSYPLALNEQYF
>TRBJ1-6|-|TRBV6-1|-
TGTGCCAGCAGTGAAACAGGGCATTTTGTTTCACCCCTCCACTTT
CASSETGHFVSPLHF
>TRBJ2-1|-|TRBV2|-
TGTGCCAGCAGTGAAAGTGGGGGGGCCCTGGATGAGCAGTTCTTC
CASSESGGALDEQFF
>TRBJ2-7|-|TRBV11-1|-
TGTGCCAGCAGCTCAGGGGTCGAGCAGTACTTC
CASSSGVEQYF
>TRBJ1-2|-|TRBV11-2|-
TGTGCCAGCAGCGCAACGGGCTATGGCTACACCTTC
CASSATGYGYTF
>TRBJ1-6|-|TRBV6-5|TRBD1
TGCGCCAGCACCTATATCGGGACAGACAATTCACCCCTCCACTTT
CASTYIGTDNSPLHF
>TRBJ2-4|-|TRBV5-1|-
TGCGCCAGCAGCCGGAGTAAGAAGGACATTCAGTACTTC
CASSRSKKDIQYF
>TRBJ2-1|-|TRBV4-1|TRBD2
TGCGCCAGCAGCCAAGATGGGACTAGCGGAATCTACAATGAGCAGTTCTTC
CASSQDGTSGIYNEQFF
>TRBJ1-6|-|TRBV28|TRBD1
TGTGCCAGCAGTATACGGACAGGGGGTAATTCACCCCTCCACTTT
CASSIRTGGNSPLHF
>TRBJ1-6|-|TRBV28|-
TGTGCCATTACAGCACAGGGAAATTATAATTCACCCCTCCACTTT
CAITAQGNYNSPLHF